This T cell receptor (beta chain) appears in the sequencing data of a study of identical twins. The V gene end was trimmed by 5 bases and the J gene end by 4 bases; junction bases not matched to a gene: 12. Per the germline V gene, CDR1 is SEHNR and CDR2 is FQNEAQ (reference sequence). The CDR3 loop spans 17 amino acids. This clonotype was seen only a few times. Its cognate antigen is unknown. Each CDR3 protein gets one entry after TCRdb re-called the 5' RACE reads with MiXCR. The sample carries some 330,000 distinct CDR3 sequences, roughly 10% recorded once. Study conclusions and caveats: Twins showed weaker excess sharing in their beta out-of-frame sequences. Conclusions leaned on cross-sectional statistical analysis and did not track the same donors over time.

Sequencing input: naive T cells sorted from blood. This TCR was sampled from a woman aged 45-60 years in good health. The chain is built from TRBV7-9 and TRBJ2-5; 11 nucleotides align to TRBD2. The DNA for the CDR3 is TGTGCCAGCAGCCCACTGGGGACTAGCGGAGGAGGAGAGACCCAGTACTTC. The encoded protein is CASSPLGTSGGGETQYF.